This entry lists 10 T cell receptor beta chains sequenced from one sample in a study of T cell repertoires in cytomegalovirus infection. Each CDR3 protein gets one entry after TCRdb re-called the reads with MiXCR. The sample holds 250,000 to 300,000 distinct CDR3 sequences, around 15% seen once. The sequenced material came from CD8+ T cells from PBMCs. All receptors derive from a human donor in good health (CMV status not recorded). Some clones in this sample may be carry-over from other donors' samples.

The chain links TRBV27 to TRBJ1-5, with 7 bases fitting TRBD1. The germline V gene encodes CDR1 MNHEY and CDR2 SMNVEV (reference sequence). V gave up 1 base and J gave up 9 bases; unmatched junction bases: 6. The CDR3 length is 14 residues. The CDR3 nucleotides are TGTGCCAGCAGTTTATGGGCCAGGGGGGCGCCCCAGCATTTT. Translated, it gives CASSLWARGAPQHF.

The sample holds a few counts of this clonotype. The V and J genes are TRBV28 and TRBJ2-1; 9 positions match TRBD2. The CDR3 has 15 residues. Per germline, CDR1 MDHEN and CDR2 SYDVKM. Trimming cost V 3 bases and J 4 bases; bases outside gene matches: 4. CDR3 bases: TGTGCCAGCAGTTTGTTTAGCGGGGGTTACAATGAGCAGTTCTTC. Encoded protein: CASSLFSGGYNEQFF.

This clonotype was counted a few times. The chain combines TRBV28 with TRBJ2-1; no reliable D call. V lost 6 bases, J lost 0 bases, and 12 bases lay in between. Germline V lookup: CDR1 MDHEN, CDR2 SYDVKM. The CDR3 totals 15 residues. The DNA for the CDR3 is TGTGCCAGCAGAACGGACGGAAGCTCCTACAATGAGCAGTTCTTC. Amino acid sequence: CASRTDGSSYNEQFF.

This clonotype has only a few counts. The V and J genes are TRBV29-1 and TRBJ1-1; D perhaps matches TRBD1 (5 bases). CDR1 and CDR2 from the germline V gene are SQVTM and ANQGSEA. The V end was cut by 6 bases, the J end by 5 bases, with 19 bases between. The CDR3 loop spans 14 amino acids. The CDR3 DNA is TGCAGCGTGGGGGGAGGTGGGGGAGGAACTGAAGCTTTCTTT. Translating gives CSVGGGGGGTEAFF.

This clonotype came up many times. V and J are TRBV7-9 and TRBJ1-1; 10 nucleotides align to TRBD1. The CDR3 has 15 residues. Germline CDR1 SEHNR, CDR2 FQNEAQ (reference sequence). J was trimmed by 1 base and V by 5 bases; bases with no gene match: 4. Written as DNA, the CDR3 is TGTGCCAGCAGCCCACGGGACAGGGGGAACACTGAAGCTTTCTTT. Its protein product is CASSPRDRGNTEAFF.

Only a few counts were recorded for this clonotype. This chain uses TRBV28 with TRBJ1-5, with a possible D match to TRBD1 (6 bases). The CDR3 totals 15 residues. CDR1 is MDHEN and CDR2 is SYDVKM in the germline V gene. The V gene lost 6 bases and the J gene lost 4 bases, with 16 bases spanning the gap. The CDR3 nucleotides read TGTGCCAGCAGACGACCGACAGGACGTAATCAGCCCCAGCATTTT. Protein: CASRRPTGRNQPQHF.

The genes are TRBV29-1 and TRBJ1-2; D unclear. The V gene's germline CDR1 is SQVTM and CDR2 ANQGSEA. V was clipped by 3 bases and J by 4 bases, with 12 bases between them. CDR3 size: 13 residues. DNA of the CDR3: TGCAGCGTTGACGGCGGGCTCCGCTATGGCTACACCTTC. Its translation: CSVDGGLRYGYTF.

This clonotype has only a few counts. This chain links TRBV2 with TRBJ2-7; perhaps TRBD1 as D (6 bases). Germline CDR1 is SNHLY and CDR2 is FYNNEI. Trimming took off 8 bases at V and 5 bases at J, with 13 bases between the two ends. This CDR3 comprises 12 residues. The CDR3 DNA sequence: TGTGCCAGCCAGGGGTTTCTGCACGAGCAGTACTTC. Translated: CASQGFLHEQYF.

Details on this clonotype: The junction departs from the called germline gene at one end, perhaps through a read error. The chain employs TRBV7-9 and TRBJ1-1; 8 bases match TRBD1. The CDR3 length is 15 residues. Germline assignment: CDR1 SEHNR and CDR2 FQNEAQ (reference sequence). The CDR3 DNA reads TGTGCCAGCAGCTTCCCGGACAGGGTGAAGACTGAAGCTTTCTTT. It translates to CASSFPDRVKTEAFF.

This clonotype occurred a few times. At one of its ends the junction is not consistent with the germline gene, which may arise from a read error. The rearrangement links TRBV20-1 to TRBJ1-5; weak D call: TRBD1 (6 bases). Looked up from germline, CDR1 is DFQATT and CDR2 is SNEGSKA (reference sequence). There are 13 residues in the CDR3. In DNA form, the CDR3 reads TGCAGTGCTAGGGAGACAGGCAACCAGCCCCAGCATTTT. It encodes CSARETGNQPQHF.